The 25 T cell receptor beta chains in this list originate from one sample, sequenced in a study of blood T cell repertoires in COVID-19. Clones were sequenced by immunoSEQ multiplex PCR, and TCRdb holds only the in-frame ones, with some missing. The top ten clones hold approximately 10% of a sample with 200,000 to 300,000 clones, roughly 80% of them seen once. The sequenced sample consisted of peripheral blood. The receptor set was obtained from a woman of 80 years or more with acute or convalescent COVID-19.

The genes are TRBV11-2 and TRBJ1-5, with TRBD1 as a possible D gene (5 bases). V lost 1 base and J 0 bases, leaving 13 bases between the germline ends. The CDR3 sequence is 17 residues long. CDR1 SGHAT and CDR2 FQNNGV come from the germline V gene. For the CDR3, the DNA is TGTGCCAGCAGCTTAGGTCAGGGATCTTATAGCAATCAGCCCCAGCATTTT. Amino acid sequence: CASSLGQGSYSNQPQHF.

This clone was recorded only once. The chain uses TRBV5-4 and TRBJ1-2; D is undetermined. V lost 4 bases and J lost 3, with 16 bases in between. Germline CDR1 SGHNT, CDR2 YYREEE (reference sequence). The CDR3 has 15 residues. The CDR3: CASSPPGGIDYGYTF. DNA for the CDR3: TGTGCCAGCAGCCCCCCTGGAGGGATCGACTATGGCTACACCTTC.

The gene calls are TRBV5-6 and TRBJ2-4; D is perhaps TRBD1 (5 bases). The CDR3 is 15 residues long. The V gene's germline CDR1 is SGHDT and CDR2 YYEEEE. V was cut by 0 bases and J by 4 bases, with 11 bases left in between. DNA for the CDR3: TGTGCCAGCAGCTTGGGGTCGCAGGGTAAAAACATTCAGTACTTC. It encodes CASSLGSQGKNIQYF.

The chain couples TRBV3-1 (or the pseudogene TRBV3-2) to TRBJ1-5, with no clear D. Germline V lookup: CDR1 LGHDT, CDR2 YNNKEL (reference sequence). The CDR3 is made up of 12 amino acids. V was clipped by 5 bases and J by 7 bases, with 9 bases between them. Here the CDR3 DNA reads TGTGCCAGCAGCGCCTCTGGCCAGCCCCAGCATTTT. Translating it yields CASSASGQPQHF.

The V and J genes are TRBV24-1 and TRBJ2-5; D may be TRBD1 (7 bases). The germline V gene has CDR1 KGHDR and CDR2 SFDVKD. The ends were cut back, 9 bases at V and 5 bases at J, with 21 bases in the middle. CDR3 size: 15 residues. The chain's CDR3 is CATGSGQGGWETQYF. CDR3 DNA: TGTGCCACCGGTTCCGGGCAGGGGGGTTGGGAGACCCAGTACTTC.

This clone has just one count. V gene TRBV7-9 combines with J gene TRBJ1-4; TRBD1 agrees at 10 bases. Looked up from germline, CDR1 is SEHNR and CDR2 is FQNEAQ (reference sequence). J gave up 8 bases and V 2 bases, and 5 bases lay outside the gene matches. The CDR3 is 15 amino acids. The CDR3 nucleotides read TGTGCCAGCAGCTTACTCGGGACAGGGGAGGAAAAACTGTTTTTT. Translating gives CASSLLGTGEEKLFF.

CDR3 coding DNA: TGTGCCAGCAGCAAAATCCGGCAGGGGACAACAGATACGCAGTATTTT. The encoded protein is CASSKIRQGTTDTQYF. The gene calls are TRBV21-1 and TRBJ2-3; the table's D call, TRBD1, has no DNA check behind it. TRBV21-1 is a listed pseudogene. CDR3 length: 16 residues.

The chain combines TRBV2 with TRBJ2-1, with D possibly being TRBD2 (5 bases). The germline V and J ends were trimmed by 8 bases and 3 bases, with 11 bases remaining between them. The CDR3 runs 13 residues. Per germline, CDR1 SNHLY and CDR2 FYNNEI. DNA of the CDR3: TGTGCCAGCGGTTTTCGGGACTACAATGAGCAGTTCTTC. Its translation is CASGFRDYNEQFF.

The V call is TRBV2, the J call TRBJ2-7; no firm D call. The CDR3 loop spans 12 amino acids. Germline V CDR1 and CDR2: SNHLY, FYNNEI. With 5 bases removed from V and 8 bases from J, the gap between germline ends came to 13 bases. The CDR3 DNA is TGTGCCAGCAGTCTAAGAGCCGGTCAGCAGTACTTC. It is translated as CASSLRAGQQYF. Supplemented by reference TRBV2 and TRBJ2-7, the full variable domain reads EPEVTQTPSHQVTQMGQEVILRCVPISNHLYFYWYRQILGQKVEFLVSFYNNEISEKSEIFDDQFSVERPDGSNFTLKIRSTKLEDSAMYFCASSLRAGQQYFGPGTRLTVT.

J is TRBJ2-7 and V is TRBV19; D perhaps matches TRBD2 (6 bases). Trimming took 5 bases from V and 6 from J, leaving 11 bases between them. The CDR3 has 12 amino acids. Germline V gives CDR1 LNHDA, CDR2 SQIVND (reference sequence). DNA of the CDR3: TGTGCCAGTAGTGGCGGAGGGGCCGAGCAGTACTTC. Translating it yields CASSGGGAEQYF.

The V gene is TRBV19, the J gene TRBJ2-7; 8 bases are a match to TRBD1. Germline assignment: CDR1 LNHDA and CDR2 SQIVND (reference sequence). V trimming: 4 bases; J trimming: 4 bases; junction bases outside the gene matches: 6. The CDR3 has 14 residues. This CDR3 is CASSNGQGPYEQYF. In nucleotides, the CDR3 is TGTGCCAGTAGTAACGGACAGGGTCCATACGAGCAGTACTTC.

This clone occurred once. The chain combines TRBV18 with TRBJ1-2, with D possibly matching TRBD1 (6 bases). Trimming shortened V by 3 bases and J by 4 bases, and 12 bases separated the two germline ends. The CDR3 has 14 amino acids. Germline V gene data show CDR1 as KGHSH and CDR2 as LQKENI. CDR3 in amino acids: CASSPGQLTYGYTF. The CDR3 nucleotides read TGTGCCAGCTCACCCGGACAGTTGACCTATGGCTACACCTTC.

This sequence joins TRBV6-1 and TRBJ1-4; a weak D match, TRBD1 (6 bases). CDR1 is MNHNS and CDR2 is SASEGT in the germline V gene. V lost 2 bases and J 0 bases, leaving 25 bases between the germline ends. There are 21 residues in the CDR3. CDR3 DNA: TGTGCCAGCAGTGAACTCCTTCACTTGGACAGAGGTTTTGCAACTAATGAAAAACTGTTTTTT. Translating gives CASSELLHLDRGFATNEKLFF.

The chain combines TRBV4-1 with TRBJ2-7; 7 nucleotides match TRBD1. Germline V CDR1 and CDR2: MGHRA, YSYEKL. V lost 4 bases to trimming and J lost 1 base; unmatched junction nucleotides: 10. The CDR3 is 16 amino acids. CDR3 nucleotide sequence: TGCGCCAGCAGCCCCGTGACAGGGCGCTTATCCTACGAGCAGTACTTC. Translated: CASSPVTGRLSYEQYF.

The CDR3 is CSVGAQGGYGYTF. CDR3 DNA sequence: TGCAGCGTTGGTGCCCAGGGGGGCTATGGCTACACCTTC. This rearrangement joins TRBV29-1 to TRBJ1-2; 7 bases are shared with TRBD1. Trimming took 4 bases from V and 4 from J; bases not matched to a gene: 6. The CDR3 totals 13 residues. The V gene's germline CDR1 is SQVTM and CDR2 ANQGSEA.

The CDR3 sequence is CASSLRTLGQPQHF. As DNA, the CDR3 is TGTGCCAGCAGCTTGAGGACATTAGGTCAGCCCCAGCATTTT. The gene calls are TRBV5-8 and TRBJ1-5; possible D gene TRBD1, 5 bases. Germline V gene sequence: CDR1 SGHTS, CDR2 YDEGEE. The CDR3 totals 14 residues. Trimming pared 1 base from V and 6 bases from J, leaving 11 bases between.

The V and J genes are TRBV5-4 and TRBJ2-5; 9 bases agree with TRBD1. The CDR3 is 15 residues long. From germline, CDR1 is SGHNT and CDR2 YYREEE (reference sequence). The junction had 6 bases not matched to a gene; V was cut back by 3 bases and J by 3 bases. CDR3 sequence reads: CASSSPTGGKETQYF. DNA for the CDR3: TGTGCCAGCAGCTCCCCGACAGGGGGAAAAGAGACCCAGTACTTC.

The chain carries TRBV10-1 and TRBJ1-4; D not resolved. Germline-derived CDR1 and CDR2 are WNHNN and SYGVQD (reference sequence). V was clipped by 8 bases and J by 6 bases, with 16 bases between them. This CDR3 has 14 amino acids. The CDR3 protein is CASGLGREDEKLFF. CDR3 sequence (DNA): TGCGCCAGCGGCTTAGGGAGGGAGGATGAAAAACTGTTTTTT.

This rearrangement joins TRBV9 to TRBJ2-1; 14 positions match TRBD2. The junction had 6 bases not matched to a gene; V was cut back by 3 bases and J by 4 bases. The CDR3 has 17 amino acids. Germline assignment: CDR1 SGDLS and CDR2 YYNGEE. CDR3 in DNA: TGTGCCAGCAGCGGGAGACTAGCGGGGGGGCTTTACAATGAGCAGTTCTTC. It specifies CASSGRLAGGLYNEQFF.

This chain connects TRBV18 to TRBJ1-1, with D maybe TRBD1 (6 bases). The CDR3 runs to 14 residues. The germline V gene encodes CDR1 KGHSH and CDR2 LQKENI. Trimming removed 5 bases from V and 2 bases from J, with 12 bases in between. CDR3 nucleotide sequence: TGTGCCAGCTCAACGGACAGACTAAACACTGAAGCTTTCTTT. This translates into CASSTDRLNTEAFF.

This clone was recorded only once. This chain uses TRBV19 with TRBJ1-2; 7 nucleotides align to TRBD1. The germline V gene has CDR1 LNHDA and CDR2 SQIVND (reference sequence). The CDR3 runs to 15 residues. V trimming: 7 bases; J trimming: 0 bases; junction bases outside the gene matches: 8. The CDR3 loop is CASTLRDRANYGYTF. In DNA form, the CDR3 reads TGTGCCAGTACCCTCCGGGACAGAGCTAACTATGGCTACACCTTC.

The rearrangement uses TRBV4-1 and TRBJ2-6; 9 nucleotides align to TRBD1. V gave up 7 bases and J gave up 0 bases; unmatched junction bases: 7. The CDR3 contains 17 residues. Germline lookup yields CDR1 MGHRA and CDR2 YSYEKL. CDR3 in DNA: TGCGCCAGCATGGGGGACAGGGTGGCCTCTGGGGCCAACGTCCTGACTTTC. Protein: CASMGDRVASGANVLTF.

This chain links TRBV28 with TRBJ1-6, with 9 bases identical to TRBD1. Germline V gene sequence: CDR1 MDHEN, CDR2 SYDVKM. The junction had 6 bases not matched to a gene; V was cut back by 7 bases and J by 11 bases. The CDR3 runs to 13 residues. In nucleotides, the CDR3 is TGTGCCAGCAAGTGGGACAGGGTCGCACCCCTCCACTTT. Its translation is CASKWDRVAPLHF.

V usage is TRBV5-1 and J usage is TRBJ2-3; 8 positions match TRBD1. V shed 1 base and J 8 bases; nucleotides not matched to a gene: 21. The CDR3 is 19 amino acids. In germline, CDR1 is SGHRS, CDR2 YFSETQ. CDR3 amino acids: CASSLIPPTGGTASGTQYF. DNA for the CDR3: TGCGCCAGCAGCTTGATTCCCCCAACAGGGGGGACAGCCTCGGGTACGCAGTATTTT.

The rearrangement uses TRBV5-1 and TRBJ1-2, with D unclear. With 4 bases removed from V and 0 bases from J, the gap between germline ends came to 22 bases. Germline V lookup: CDR1 SGHRS, CDR2 YFSETQ. The CDR3 is made up of 18 amino acids. The CDR3 region is CASSPLGLNSSPNYGYTF. The CDR3 coding sequence is TGCGCCAGCAGCCCACTAGGTCTCAACAGCTCCCCTAACTATGGCTACACCTTC.